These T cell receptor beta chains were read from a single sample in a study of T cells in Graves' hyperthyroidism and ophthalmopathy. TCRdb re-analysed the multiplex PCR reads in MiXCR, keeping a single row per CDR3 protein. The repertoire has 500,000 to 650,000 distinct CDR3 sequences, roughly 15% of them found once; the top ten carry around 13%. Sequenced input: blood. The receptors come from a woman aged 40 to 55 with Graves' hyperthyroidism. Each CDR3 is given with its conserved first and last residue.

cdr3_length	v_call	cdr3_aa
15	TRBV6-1	CASSVGRYGTDTQYF
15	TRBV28	CASSWGTGLSYEQYF
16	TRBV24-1	CATSDQTSGSSYEQYF
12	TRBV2	CASRPGSYEQYF
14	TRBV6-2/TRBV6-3	CASSYSIASNEQFF
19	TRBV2	CASSEEGQLSASGANVLTF
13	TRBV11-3	CASSMTQPNEQFF
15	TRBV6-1	CATTPTSDSYNEQFF
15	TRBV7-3	CASSPQREGSGELFF
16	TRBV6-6	CASSYPGQGKAGELFF
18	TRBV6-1	CASSPPGLGLLQPNEQFF
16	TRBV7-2	CASSLVATSSYNEQFF
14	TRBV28	CASSSGLRDDEQFF